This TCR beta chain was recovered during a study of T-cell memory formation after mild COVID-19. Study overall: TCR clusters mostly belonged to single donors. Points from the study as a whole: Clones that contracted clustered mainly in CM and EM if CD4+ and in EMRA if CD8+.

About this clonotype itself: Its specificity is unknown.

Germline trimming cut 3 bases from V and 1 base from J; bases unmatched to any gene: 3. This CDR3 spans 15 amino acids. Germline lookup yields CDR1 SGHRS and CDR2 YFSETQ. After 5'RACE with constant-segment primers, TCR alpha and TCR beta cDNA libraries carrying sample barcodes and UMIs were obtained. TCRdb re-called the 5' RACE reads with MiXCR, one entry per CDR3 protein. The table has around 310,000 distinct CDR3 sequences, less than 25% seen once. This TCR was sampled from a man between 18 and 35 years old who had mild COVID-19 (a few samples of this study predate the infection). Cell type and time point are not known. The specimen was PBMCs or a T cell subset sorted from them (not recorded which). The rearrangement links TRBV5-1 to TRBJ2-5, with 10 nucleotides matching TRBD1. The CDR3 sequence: CASSWGDRGQETQYF. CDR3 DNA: TGCGCCAGCAGCTGGGGGGACAGGGGCCAAGAGACCCAGTACTTC.